This T cell receptor (beta chain) is from a study of cytomegalovirus exposure and HLA in healthy donors. Study-level background: The early release's HLA-typed donors yielded roughly 85 million unique TCRs.

Findings and limits, study-wide: While the bulk of TCR sequences proved rare, some public TCRs turned up in many donors.

PCR was performed using 60 Vbeta and 13 Jbeta primers. Profiled with immunoSEQ multiplex PCR; TCRdb holds only in-frame clones, not every one. The sample comprises approximately 150,000 clones, about four fifths of which are singletons, and just under 5% rests with the top ten. As regards this clone: Antigen unknown.

The length of the CDR3 is 12 residues. V shed 4 bases and J shed 4 bases, with 8 bases lying between them. The germline CDR1 and CDR2 sequences are MGHDK and SYGVNS. The specimen sequenced was PBMCs. This clonotype originated in a woman under 30 in good health and CMV-seropositive. The chain joins TRBV25-1 to TRBJ2-7; D is undetermined. The CDR3 region has the DNA TGTGCCAGCAGTGGGGCTGTTTACGAGCAGTACTTC. This translates into CASSGAVYEQYF.